The following is a T cell receptor (beta chain) sequence with its context. Participant-given clinical history determined each cohort assignment. This sample was taken from a study of blood T cell repertoires in COVID-19. Across the study: Acute-phase and convalescent COVID-19 samples originated in the United States, Italy and Spain. In each case, the material was cDNA or gDNA derived from T cells, B-cell-depleted T cells, or PBMCs.

In the original workflow: Reference gene primers were amplified, and this amplification served to estimate nucleated cell counts. Clones were sequenced by immunoSEQ multiplex PCR, and TCRdb holds only the in-frame ones, with some missing. The V and J calls and clone size were taken over from that table, and D and trimming were inferred from the DNA. Seen here are about 380,000 clones, 85% to 90% observed once, and the top ten hold 1.2%. This clonotype originated in a woman younger than 35 who had recovered from COVID-19. What was sequenced was PBMCs or T cells enriched from blood (not recorded which).

The CDR3 loop reads CAILDRGRNTQYF. The DNA for the CDR3 is TGTGCCATTCTGGACAGGGGGCGAAATACGCAGTATTTT. V usage is TRBV10-3 and J usage is TRBJ2-3; 11 bases map to TRBD1. The CDR3 is 13 amino acids. The germline V gene has CDR1 ENHRY and CDR2 SYGVKD. Germline trimming cut 9 bases from V and 7 bases from J; bases unmatched to any gene: 6.